The rows below give T cell receptor beta chains drawn from one sample of a study of CD8+CD57+ T cells in acquired aplastic anemia. TCRdb reprocessed the reads via MiXCR and lists one record per CDR3 protein. The table records roughly 20,000 distinct CDR3 sequences, almost 40% of them present only once. Sequencing input: CD8+CD57+ T cells sorted from PBMCs. These receptors came from a human donor with aplastic anemia. The conserved cysteine and the conserved F or W are not part of the CDR3 here.

J gene | V gene | CDR3 protein
TRBJ2-5 | TRBV7-2 | ASSLGTEPRVETQY
TRBJ2-7 | TRBV20-1 | SARDPASSSIGTGNYEQY
TRBJ2-1 | TRBV24-1 | ATSDLQGRRF
TRBJ1-5 | TRBV7-9 | ASSSTLGPQH
TRBJ2-3 | TRBV2 | ASRAWAGNTDTQY
TRBJ2-7 | TRBV30 | AWSVLGSYEQY
TRBJ2-3 | TRBV30 | DWSSDVCSSDYTQY
TRBJ2-1 | TRBV20-1 | SARPPPGRAPFDEQF
TRBJ1-1 | TRBV6-4 | ASSLDSNTEAF
TRBJ1-2 | TRBV20-1 | SAVYGGIRYGYT
TRBJ2-7 | TRBV27 | ASSKGQGVYEQY
TRBJ2-3 | TRBV6-5 | ASIDLAGGIDTQY
TRBJ2-5 | TRBV5-4 | ASSFKTGVGETQY
TRBJ1-1 | TRBV19 | ASSMGGIGTEAF
TRBJ2-1 | TRBV20-1 | SARDLAVSYNEQF
TRBJ1-2 | TRBV3-1 | ASSPGQGYGYT
TRBJ2-1 | TRBV5-1 | ASSLGSRYNEQF
TRBJ2-1 | TRBV19 | ASSITGSSYNEQF
TRBJ1-5 | TRBV5-1 | ASPTGMRWPQH
TRBJ2-5 | TRBV20-1 | SAVNRGGRGRETQY
TRBJ1-6 | TRBV7-6 | ASSRTSGTGLLSSSPLH
TRBJ1-2 | TRBV12-3/TRBV12-4 | ASRSGVAGYT
TRBJ1-5 | TRBV2 | ASSVFSNQPQH
TRBJ2-3 | TRBV20-1 | SATPPPPPRTRGTDTQY
TRBJ2-7 | TRBV11-2 | ACSSFGTGIYEQY
TRBJ1-1 | TRBV30 | AWGQGTAEAF
TRBJ1-1 | TRBV20-1 | SLGQGATEAF
TRBJ1-2 | TRBV7-9 | ASRDRAGYT
TRBJ1-6 | TRBV19 | ASMSSGLTEKSSPLH
TRBJ1-2 | TRBV10-3 | AISESRERGYT
TRBJ2-2 | TRBV6-1 | ASRGTSGRGNTGELF
TRBJ2-1 | TRBV5-6 | ASSLVDRSGFDEQF
TRBJ1-2 | TRBV19 | ASIGTGVGYT
TRBJ1-1 | TRBV6-5 | ASSLERMNTEAF
TRBJ2-7 | TRBV15 | ATSGSRSGQGLNEQY
TRBJ2-1 | TRBV29-1 | SVQGATAGNEQF
TRBJ2-7 | TRBV25-1 | ASSEIRGATYEQY
TRBJ2-2 | TRBV27 | ASRRAGTGELF
TRBJ2-7 | TRBV4-1 | ASSLGVFYEQY
TRBJ2-2 | TRBV6-5 | ASRQGQGAGELF
TRBJ2-1 | TRBV5-4 | ASSLGLASYNEQF
TRBJ1-1 | TRBV6-4 | ASITDGMNTEAF
TRBJ2-3 | TRBV2 | ASSELAGNTDTQY
TRBJ1-2 | TRBV19 | ASSPHGTVFNYGYT
TRBJ2-3 | TRBV7-2 | ASSLGGLEVDTQY
TRBJ2-1 | TRBV10-2 | ASSGSGRYNEQF
TRBJ2-3 | TRBV9 | ANTRLARADTQY
TRBJ1-6 | TRBV4-1 | ASSQDFGTMYNSPLH
TRBJ1-5 | TRBV19 | ASTVGVRGQPQH
TRBJ1-6 | TRBV5-8 | ASRPGQGSGNSPLH
TRBJ2-7 | TRBV7-2 | ASRTTGTGAPYEQY
TRBJ1-1 | TRBV12-3/TRBV12-4 | ASSPQPLTGTEAF
TRBJ1-5 | TRBV12-3/TRBV12-4 | ASSLANGNQPQH
TRBJ1-5 | TRBV24-1 | ATSDPGEINQPQH
TRBJ2-1 | TRBV19 | ASSIGTRVRNEQF
TRBJ1-5 | TRBV24-1 | ATSDPGTGDQPQH
TRBJ2-2 | TRBV7-3 | ASSQETGELF
TRBJ2-2 | TRBV2 | ASSVATQGAGELF